Below, one T cell receptor beta chain is given with its context. The antigen remains unidentified. This CDR3 has 14 amino acids. The V gene's germline CDR1 is SGHNT and CDR2 YYREEE (reference sequence). Trimming removed 4 bases at V and 5 bases at J, with 12 bases between. These data are taken from a study of T cell responses to AZD1222 COVID-19 vaccine. TCRdb's copy holds only in-frame clones and misses some; the assay was immunoSEQ multiplex PCR. The profile shows 100,000 to 150,000 clones, around 89% of them singletons. Findings and caveats of the study: With dominance at 160-218 and 743-854, vaccine-associated CD4 TCRs spanned spike. Clonal diversity was possibly underestimated, and the donors were mostly white British, with more females. Unmutated variant regions are reportedly the target of nearly half of TCRs that are spike-specific.

The rearrangement links TRBV5-4 to TRBJ1-4; D perhaps matches TRBD1 (6 bases). Sequencing was performed on peripheral blood, taken on day 0 of MenACWY control vaccination. This clonotype was obtained from an adult in good health. The CDR3 coding sequence is TGTGCCAGCAGCCGGGCAGGGGCAAATGAAAAACTGTTTTTT. Protein product: CASSRAGANEKLFF.